This T cell receptor (beta chain) was observed in a study of metastatic and nonmetastatic thyroid tumors. Study-wide background: Comparative analysis of repertoires was undertaken across blood and tumor or nodule tissue obtained from malignant and benign thyroid patients. Study-wide findings and caveats: It was reportedly found that TCR beta diversity was significantly higher in malignant thyroid tumors than in benign nodules, a difference seen in both blood and tumor samples.

This CDR3 contains 13 residues. V was trimmed by 3 bases and J by 4 bases, leaving 9 bases between them. Per the germline V gene, CDR1 is MNHNS and CDR2 is SASEGT. No patient received treatment before thyroid surgery. This clone was detected ten times or more. The antigen remains undetermined. Source study methods: The study built a papillary thyroid cancer distant-metastasis classifier from CDR3 differences across clinicopathological groups. TCRdb recomputed clones from the PCR reads via MiXCR. None of the V and J calls come from the authors' own analysis; TCRdb made them. The sample lists about 92,000 clones; 14% to 15% were seen once.

This TCR derives from a female donor with papillary thyroid cancer or a benign thyroid nodule (not recorded which). Some clones in this sample may be carry-over from other donors' samples. This rearrangement joins TRBV6-1 to TRBJ2-5; TRBD1 might be the D (6 bases). The sample consisted of blood. The CDR3 protein is CASSEGAGETQYF. Here the CDR3 DNA reads TGTGCCAGCAGTGAGGGGGCGGGAGAGACCCAGTACTTC.